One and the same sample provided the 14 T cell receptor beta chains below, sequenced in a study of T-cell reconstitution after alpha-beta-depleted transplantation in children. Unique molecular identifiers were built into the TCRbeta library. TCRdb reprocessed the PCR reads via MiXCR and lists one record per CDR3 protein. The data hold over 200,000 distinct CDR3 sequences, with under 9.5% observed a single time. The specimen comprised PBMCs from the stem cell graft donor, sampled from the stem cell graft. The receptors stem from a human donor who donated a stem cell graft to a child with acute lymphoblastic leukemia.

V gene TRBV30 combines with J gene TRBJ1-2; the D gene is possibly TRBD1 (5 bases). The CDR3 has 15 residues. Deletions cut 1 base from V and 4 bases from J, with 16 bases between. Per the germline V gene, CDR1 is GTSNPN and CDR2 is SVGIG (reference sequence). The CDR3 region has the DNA TGTGCCTGGAGTGCCCGAGGGGCGATGGGCTATGGCTACACCTTC. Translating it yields CAWSARGAMGYGYTF.

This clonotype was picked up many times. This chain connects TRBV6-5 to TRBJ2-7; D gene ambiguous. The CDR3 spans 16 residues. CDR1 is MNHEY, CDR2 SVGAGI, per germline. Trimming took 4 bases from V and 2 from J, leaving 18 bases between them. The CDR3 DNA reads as TGTGCCAGCAGTTTTTGGTCTCCAACGACCACCTACGAGCAGTACTTC. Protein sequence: CASSFWSPTTTYEQYF.

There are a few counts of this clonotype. CDR3 amino acids: CASSFSPANTEAFF. The CDR3 nucleotides read TGTGCCAGCAGTTTCAGTCCAGCCAACACTGAAGCTTTCTTT. The chain joins TRBV12-3 or TRBV12-4 to TRBJ1-1; unclear D gene. This CDR3 region has 14 residues. V dropped 3 bases and J dropped 2 bases, with 10 bases sitting between them.

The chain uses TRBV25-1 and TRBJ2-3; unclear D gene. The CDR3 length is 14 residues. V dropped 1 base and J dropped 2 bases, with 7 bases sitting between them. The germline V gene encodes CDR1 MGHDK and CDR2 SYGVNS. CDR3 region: CASSEFDATDTQYF. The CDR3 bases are TGTGCCAGCAGTGAATTTGACGCCACAGATACGCAGTATTTT.

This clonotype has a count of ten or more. DNA of the CDR3: TGTGCCAGCAGTTCGATCACAGGGGACTATGGCTACACCTTC. Protein product: CASSSITGDYGYTF. This sequence joins TRBV27 and TRBJ1-2; TRBD1 aligns across 7 bases. Germline loops: CDR1 MNHEY, CDR2 SMNVEV (reference sequence). The CDR3 extends over 14 amino acids. V trimming: 4 bases; J trimming: 3 bases; junction bases outside the gene matches: 5.

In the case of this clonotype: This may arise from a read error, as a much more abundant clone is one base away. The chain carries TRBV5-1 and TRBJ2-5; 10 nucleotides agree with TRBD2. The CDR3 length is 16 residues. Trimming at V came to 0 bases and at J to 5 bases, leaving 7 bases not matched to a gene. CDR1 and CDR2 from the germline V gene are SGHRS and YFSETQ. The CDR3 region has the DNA TGCGCCAGCAGCTTGGGCGTAGCGGGGGGCCCGGAGACCCAGTACTTC. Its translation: CASSLGVAGGPETQYF.

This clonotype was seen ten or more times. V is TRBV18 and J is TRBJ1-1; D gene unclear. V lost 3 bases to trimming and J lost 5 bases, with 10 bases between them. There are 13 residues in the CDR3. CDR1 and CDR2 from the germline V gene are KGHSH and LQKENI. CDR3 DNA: TGTGCCAGCTCACCGGGTGGGCGGACTGAAGCTTTCTTT. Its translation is CASSPGGRTEAFF.

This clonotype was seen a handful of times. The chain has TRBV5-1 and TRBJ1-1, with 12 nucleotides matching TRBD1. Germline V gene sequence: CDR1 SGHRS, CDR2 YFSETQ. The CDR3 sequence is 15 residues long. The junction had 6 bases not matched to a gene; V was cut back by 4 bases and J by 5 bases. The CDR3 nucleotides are TGCGCCAGCAGCAGGGACAGGGGGCTCGGTACTGAAGCTTTCTTT. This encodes CASSRDRGLGTEAFF.

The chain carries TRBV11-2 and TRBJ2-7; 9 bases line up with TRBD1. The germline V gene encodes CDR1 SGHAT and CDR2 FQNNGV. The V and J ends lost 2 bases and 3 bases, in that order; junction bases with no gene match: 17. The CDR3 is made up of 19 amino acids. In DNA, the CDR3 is TGTGCCAGCAGCTTAAGCCGGGACAGGGTGTCGTACAGTGTCTACGAGCAGTACTTC. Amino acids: CASSLSRDRVSYSVYEQYF.

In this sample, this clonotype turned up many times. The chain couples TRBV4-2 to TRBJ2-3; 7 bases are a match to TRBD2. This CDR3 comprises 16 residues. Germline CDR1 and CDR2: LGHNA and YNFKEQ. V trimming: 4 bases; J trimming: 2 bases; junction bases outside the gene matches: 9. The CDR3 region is CASSRDGLDLTDTQYF. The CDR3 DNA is TGTGCCAGCAGCCGAGACGGACTAGACCTCACAGATACGCAGTATTTT.

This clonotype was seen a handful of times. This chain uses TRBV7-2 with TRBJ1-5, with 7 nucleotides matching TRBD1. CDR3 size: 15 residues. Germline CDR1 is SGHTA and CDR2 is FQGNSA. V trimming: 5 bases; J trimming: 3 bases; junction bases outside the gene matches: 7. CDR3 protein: CASSARQGPNQPQHF. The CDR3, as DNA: TGTGCCAGCAGCGCCCGACAGGGCCCCAATCAGCCCCAGCATTTT.

In DNA, the CDR3 is TGTGCCATGAGCCGTCGGAGCTCCTACAATGAGCAGTTCTTC. Translation: CAMSRRSSYNEQFF. The chain has TRBV5-5 and TRBJ2-1; the D is unclear. The CDR3 extends over 14 amino acids. Germline assignment: CDR1 SGHKS and CDR2 YYEKEE (reference sequence). V lost 9 bases and J lost 0, with 13 bases in between.

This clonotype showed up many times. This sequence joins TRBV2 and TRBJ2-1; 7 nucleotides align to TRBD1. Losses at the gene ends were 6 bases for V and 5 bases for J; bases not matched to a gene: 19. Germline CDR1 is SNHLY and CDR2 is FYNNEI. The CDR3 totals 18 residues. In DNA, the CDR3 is TGTGCCAGCAGCAAACCAACCGCTACCGGGACAGTGCACAATGAGCAGTTCTTC. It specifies CASSKPTATGTVHNEQFF.

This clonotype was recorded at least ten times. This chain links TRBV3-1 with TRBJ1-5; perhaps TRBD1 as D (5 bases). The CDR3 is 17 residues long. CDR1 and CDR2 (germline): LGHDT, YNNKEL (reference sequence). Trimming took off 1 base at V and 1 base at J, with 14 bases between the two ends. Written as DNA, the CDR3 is TGTGCCAGCAGCCAAGTTTTCCAGGGAAGGAGCAATCAGCCCCAGCATTTT. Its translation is CASSQVFQGRSNQPQHF.